One sample yielded the 32 T cell receptor beta chains listed below, sequenced in a study of T-cell reconstitution after alpha-beta-depleted transplantation in children. Unique molecular identifiers were incorporated when the TCRbeta library was constructed. TCRdb called the PCR reads again in MiXCR, with one record for every CDR3 protein. This table has hundreds of thousands of distinct CDR3 sequences, around 13% appearing once. The source was PBMCs, mostly from graft donor cells, collected 360 days after TCRalphabeta/CD19-depleted stem cell transplant. These receptors were collected from a male patient younger than 18 who had a stem cell transplant for acute myeloid leukemia, so the T cells may come from the graft donor.

This clonotype has just a few counts. V gene TRBV12-3 or TRBV12-4 combines with J gene TRBJ1-4, with D uncertain. V was clipped by 3 bases and J by 8 bases, with 22 bases between them. The CDR3 runs to 17 residues. CDR3 region: CASSLSLSFITQEKLFF. In nucleotides, the CDR3 is TGTGCCAGCAGTTTGTCCTTGTCGTTTATAACTCAGGAAAAACTGTTTTTT.

This clonotype occurred many times. V is TRBV20-1 and J is TRBJ2-7; 16 bases match TRBD2. J gave up 5 bases and V 5 bases, and 9 bases lay outside the gene matches. The germline V gene has CDR1 DFQATT and CDR2 SNEGSKA (reference sequence). The CDR3 sequence is 16 residues long. The CDR3: CSADFGTSGRAHEQYF. The CDR3 bases are TGCAGTGCTGACTTTGGGACTAGCGGGAGGGCCCACGAGCAGTACTTC.

This clonotype was observed a handful of times. The V and J genes are TRBV19 and TRBJ2-5; D is possibly TRBD1 (5 bases). CDR1 and CDR2 from the germline V gene are LNHDA and SQIVND (reference sequence). V lost 1 base and J lost 5, with 17 bases in between. The CDR3 has 16 amino acids. The CDR3 sequence: CASSIAPRVLGETQYF. CDR3 nucleotides: TGTGCCAGTAGTATAGCACCCAGGGTACTTGGGGAGACCCAGTACTTC. The complete variable domain, with remaining parts taken from reference TRBV19 and TRBJ2-5, reads DGGITQSPKYLFRKEGQNVTLSCEQNLNHDAMYWYRQDPGQGLRLIYYSQIVNDFQKGDIAEGYSVSREKKESFPLTVTSAQKNPTAFYLCASSIAPRVLGETQYFGPGTRLLVL.

V and J are TRBV28 and TRBJ2-3; the D gene could be TRBD1 or TRBD2 (7 bases each). Germline CDR1 and CDR2: MDHEN and SYDVKM. V was pared by 4 bases and J by 0 bases, with 26 bases between. The CDR3 totals 20 residues. CDR3 nucleotide sequence: TGTGCCAGCAGTTGGCGACAGGGCTCTAGCGGAGGAGCTAGCACAGATACGCAGTATTTT. Its protein product is CASSWRQGSSGGASTDTQYF.

The chain employs TRBV12-3 or TRBV12-4 and TRBJ2-7; 10 bases line up with TRBD2. J gave up 3 bases and V 6 bases, and 8 bases lay outside the gene matches. This CDR3 region has 15 residues. The CDR3 bases are TGTGCCAGCAGCCCCTGGACTAGCGGCCGCTACGAGCAGTACTTC. This gives the protein CASSPWTSGRYEQYF.

V and J are TRBV5-1 and TRBJ2-7; maybe TRBD2 (6 bases). Trimming cost V 0 bases and J 2 bases, with 12 bases left between them. CDR1 SGHRS and CDR2 YFSETQ come from the germline V gene. This CDR3 is built from 15 residues. The CDR3 protein is CASSLVAGIAYEQYF. The CDR3 nucleotides read TGCGCCAGCAGCTTGGTTGCGGGAATCGCCTACGAGCAGTACTTC. The full variable domain, its missing parts supplied by reference TRBV5-1 and TRBJ2-7, is KAGVTQTPRYLIKTRGQQVTLSCSPISGHRSVSWYQQTPGQGLQFLFEYFSETQRNKGNFPGRFSGRQFSNSRSEMNVSTLELGDSALYLCASSLVAGIAYEQYFGPGTRLTVT.

This clonotype was seen more than once but under ten times. A junction boundary mismatches the germline segment, possibly from a read error. The chain employs TRBV7-9 and TRBJ2-3, with D unclear. Germline CDR1 and CDR2: SEHNR and FQNEAQ (reference sequence). CDR3 size: 10 residues. CDR3 in DNA: TGTGCCAGCAGCCACCTCCATTGGGATTTT. This gives the protein CASSHLHWDF.

This clonotype was seen only a few times. The gene calls are TRBV7-9 and TRBJ2-2; D uncertain. Looked up from germline, CDR1 is SEHNR and CDR2 is FQNEAQ (reference sequence). This CDR3 has 13 residues. Trimming pared 2 bases from V and 6 bases from J, leaving 7 bases between. The CDR3 sequence is CASSLNQAGELFF. As DNA, the CDR3 is TGTGCCAGCAGCTTAAATCAGGCCGGGGAGCTGTTTTTT.

V usage is TRBV4-3 and J usage is TRBJ2-7, with D perhaps TRBD1 (7 bases). Germline values: CDR1 LGHNA, CDR2 YSLEER. Trimming cost V 5 bases and J 1 base, with 21 bases left between them. The CDR3 covers 17 residues. The DNA for the CDR3 is TGCGCCAGCAGCTGGAAAGGGGGCGGAGGGAATTCCTACGAGCAGTACTTC. This codes for CASSWKGGGGNSYEQYF.

This clonotype was observed many times. V is TRBV6-1 and J is TRBJ2-2; tentative D call: TRBD2 (5 bases). Trimming stripped 7 bases from V and 5 bases from J, with 17 bases between. CDR1 is MNHNS and CDR2 is SASEGT in the germline V gene. The CDR3 extends over 15 amino acids. In nucleotides, the CDR3 is TGTGCCAGCAACCCCACACGTCCGGGGACCGGGGAGCTGTTTTTT. Its translation is CASNPTRPGTGELFF.

This chain links TRBV6-2 or TRBV6-3 with TRBJ2-1; tentative D call: TRBD2 (5 bases). The CDR3 sequence is 18 residues long. Germline CDR1 and CDR2: MNHEY and SVGEGT. V lost 2 bases and J 7 bases, leaving 24 bases between the germline ends. Here the CDR3 reads CASSYPPSNRPLWNEQFF. CDR3 nucleotides: TGTGCCAGCAGTTACCCCCCTAGCAACCGACCCCTGTGGAATGAGCAGTTCTTC.

V and J are TRBV28 and TRBJ1-1; 8 nucleotides line up with TRBD1. The CDR3 runs to 16 residues. The V and J ends lost 4 bases and 4 bases, in that order; junction bases with no gene match: 11. Germline V gives CDR1 MDHEN, CDR2 SYDVKM. CDR3 bases: TGTGCCAGCAGTTACCCCTACGACAGGGGAGGCACTGAAGCTTTCTTT. Its protein product is CASSYPYDRGGTEAFF.

This chain joins TRBV20-1 and TRBJ2-5; TRBD1 might be the D (5 bases). CDR3 size: 14 residues. Germline V gene data show CDR1 as DFQATT and CDR2 as SNEGSKA (reference sequence). V lost 2 bases to trimming and J lost 9 bases, with 19 bases between them. The chain's CDR3 is CSARPRTLLQAQYF. The CDR3 nucleotides are TGCAGTGCTAGACCACGGACACTCCTCCAGGCCCAGTACTTC.

The V gene is TRBV7-3, the J gene TRBJ2-1; D perhaps matches TRBD2 (5 bases). With 6 bases removed from V and 4 bases from J, the gap between germline ends came to 16 bases. CDR1 is SGHTA, CDR2 FQGTGA, per germline. This CDR3 region has 15 residues. This chain's CDR3 is CASSNRLPKYNEQFF. The CDR3 nucleotides read TGTGCCAGCAGTAACCGACTACCTAAATACAATGAGCAGTTCTTC. The full variable domain, its missing parts supplied by reference TRBV7-3 and TRBJ2-1, is GAGVSQTPSNKVTEKGKYVELRCDPISGHTALYWYRQSLGQGPEFLIYFQGTGAADDSGLPNDRFFAVRPEGSVSTLKIQRTERGDSAVYLCASSNRLPKYNEQFFGPGTRLTVL.

This clonotype has ten or more counts. V and J are TRBV20-1 and TRBJ2-3, with D perhaps TRBD1 or TRBD2 (6 bases each). Germline V gene data show CDR1 as DFQATT and CDR2 as SNEGSKA (reference sequence). The CDR3 sequence is 13 residues long. The V end lost 4 bases, the J end lost 4 bases, and 12 bases lay between the germline ends. This CDR3 reads CSAMEGVADTQYF. The CDR3 coding sequence is TGCAGTGCTATGGAGGGGGTAGCAGATACGCAGTATTTT.

The V and J genes are TRBV5-1 and TRBJ2-5; 10 bases are shared with TRBD1. The CDR3 is 20 amino acids. The J segment lost 7 bases and the V segment lost 4 bases, leaving 25 bases of the junction unmatched. The germline gives CDR1 SGHRS, CDR2 YFSETQ. The DNA for the CDR3 is TGCGCCAGCAGCGCCGCGAGACAGGGGGCTGTTGCAAGTTTGTTCGGGACCCAGTACTTC. This translates into CASSAARQGAVASLFGTQYF.

This clonotype has only a few counts. V gene TRBV6-2 or TRBV6-3 combines with J gene TRBJ2-7; 11 nucleotides line up with TRBD2. Losses at the gene ends were 7 bases for V and 2 bases for J; bases not matched to a gene: 7. Germline V gives CDR1 MNHEY, CDR2 SVGEGT. CDR3 length: 15 amino acids. CDR3 region: CASNPGLAGTYEQYF. CDR3 nucleotides: TGTGCCAGCAATCCTGGACTAGCGGGTACCTACGAGCAGTACTTC.

This clonotype was picked up a small number of times. The chain combines TRBV28 with TRBJ2-6, with a weak D call TRBD1 (6 bases). Per the germline V gene, CDR1 is MDHEN and CDR2 is SYDVKM. The CDR3 contains 16 residues. Trimming stripped 6 bases from V and 3 bases from J, with 15 bases between. DNA for the CDR3: TGTGCCAGCAGCCGTCATACAGGGAGTGGGGCCAACGTCCTGACTTTC. This codes for CASSRHTGSGANVLTF. Full variable domain (remainder filled in from reference TRBV28 and TRBJ2-6): DVKVTQSSRYLVKRTGEKVFLECVQDMDHENMFWYRQDPGLGLRLIYFSYDVKMKEKGDIPEGYSVSREKKERFSLILESASTNQTSMYLCASSRHTGSGANVLTFGAGSRLTVL.

The table lists this clonotype with a few counts. The J gene is TRBJ2-7, the V gene TRBV12-3 or TRBV12-4, with 8 bases matching TRBD2. This CDR3 is 12 amino acids long. V lost 6 bases and J lost 3; bases outside the gene matches: 1. The CDR3 spells CASRTSDYEQYF. The DNA of the CDR3 is TGTGCCAGCAGGACTAGCGACTACGAGCAGTACTTC.

This clonotype was detected many times. The V call is TRBV20-1, the J call TRBJ1-4; TRBD1 matches at 7 bases. The CDR3 totals 14 residues. J gave up 7 bases and V 4 bases, and 9 bases lay outside the gene matches. The V gene's germline CDR1 is DFQATT and CDR2 SNEGSKA (reference sequence). CDR3 bases: TGCAGTGCTACCCTCCCGGGACAGATTGAAAAACTGTTTTTT. This encodes CSATLPGQIEKLFF.

This clonotype was counted only a few times. V usage is TRBV20-1 and J usage is TRBJ1-6, with D possibly TRBD1 on 5 matching bases. V lost 6 bases to trimming and J lost 7 bases, with 16 bases between them. CDR1 is DFQATT and CDR2 is SNEGSKA in the germline V gene (reference sequence). CDR3 length: 14 residues. The CDR3 region has the DNA TGCAGTGCCTTACCCGGGACGGTGAATTCACCCCTCCACTTT. Protein product: CSALPGTVNSPLHF.

The V and J genes are TRBV9 and TRBJ2-3; 9 bases agree with TRBD2. Germline V gene data show CDR1 as SGDLS and CDR2 as YYNGEE. V gave up 0 bases and J gave up 4 bases; unmatched junction bases: 9. The CDR3 sequence is 17 residues long. The CDR3 region has the DNA TGTGCCAGCAGCGTAGGGGTTAGCGGGAGCGGTGCAGATACGCAGTATTTT. It encodes CASSVGVSGSGADTQYF.

The V call is TRBV18, the J call TRBJ2-3; 12 nucleotides align to TRBD2. With V trimmed by 3 bases and J by 5 bases, 6 bases remained unmatched. The CDR3 covers 16 residues. Germline V CDR1 and CDR2: KGHSH, LQKENI. CDR3: CASSPTTGLAGDTQYF. The CDR3 coding sequence is TGTGCCAGCTCACCGACTACGGGACTAGCGGGAGATACGCAGTATTTT.

This clonotype was seen repeatedly, ten times or more. This sequence joins TRBV3-1 and TRBJ2-7, with 14 bases that match TRBD2. V gave up 4 bases and J gave up 5 bases; unmatched junction bases: 10. The CDR3 is 17 residues long. From germline, CDR1 is LGHDT and CDR2 YNNKEL (reference sequence). The CDR3 loop reads CASSRRIGTSGSHEQYF. As DNA, the CDR3 is TGTGCCAGCAGCCGTCGAATTGGGACTAGCGGGAGTCACGAGCAGTACTTC.

This clonotype was counted only a few times. The genes are TRBV4-3 and TRBJ2-1; D is undetermined. The CDR3 runs 12 residues. Trimming removed 5 bases at V and 9 bases at J, with 11 bases between. Germline values: CDR1 LGHNA, CDR2 YSLEER. The CDR3 DNA sequence: TGCGCCAGCAGCAGAGACGTGGGTGAGCAGTTCTTC. Protein product: CASSRDVGEQFF.

The rearrangement links TRBV29-1 to TRBJ2-1; D not resolved. Germline V CDR1 and CDR2: SQVTM, ANQGSEA. With 4 bases removed from V and 0 bases from J, the gap between germline ends came to 10 bases. The CDR3 extends over 14 amino acids. This chain's CDR3 is CSVGARTSYNEQFF. The CDR3 DNA reads as TGCAGCGTTGGCGCGAGGACCTCCTACAATGAGCAGTTCTTC.

This clonotype was found a few times. The chain recombines TRBV14 with TRBJ2-1; D gene unclear. The CDR3 loop spans 13 amino acids. From germline, CDR1 is SGHDN and CDR2 FVKESK. Trimming removed 2 bases from V and 5 bases from J, with 7 bases in between. CDR3 region: CASSQHRDNEQFF. CDR3 sequence (DNA): TGTGCCAGCAGCCAACACAGAGACAATGAGCAGTTCTTC.

The chain links TRBV4-2 to TRBJ2-3; perhaps TRBD2 as D (5 bases). Looked up from germline, CDR1 is LGHNA and CDR2 is YNFKEQ. Trimming removed 0 bases from V and 4 bases from J, with 11 bases in between. The CDR3 loop spans 15 amino acids. The CDR3 region has the DNA TGTGCCAGCAGCCAAGATTCGGGGATAGCAGATACGCAGTATTTT. This codes for CASSQDSGIADTQYF.

The chain joins TRBV7-8 to TRBJ2-7; D unclear. Germline lookup yields CDR1 SGHVS and CDR2 FQNEAQ. Deletions cut 1 base from V and 2 bases from J, with 12 bases between. This CDR3 has 15 amino acids. CDR3 residues: CASSLGRSVTYEQYF. As DNA, the CDR3 is TGTGCCAGCAGCTTAGGGCGCAGTGTGACCTACGAGCAGTACTTC.

There are many counts of this clonotype. CDR3 in DNA: TGTGCCAGCAGCGAGGGGATGGGGGCCACTAATGAAAAACTGTTTTTT. This codes for CASSEGMGATNEKLFF. The chain couples TRBV7-9 to TRBJ1-4; the D gene is possibly TRBD1 (6 bases). This CDR3 is 16 amino acids long. Per germline, CDR1 SEHNR and CDR2 FQNEAQ (reference sequence). Trimming took off 5 bases at V and 2 bases at J, with 15 bases between the two ends.

V usage is TRBV9 and J usage is TRBJ2-7; D is undetermined. This CDR3 region has 14 residues. The V gene's germline CDR1 is SGDLS and CDR2 YYNGEE. Trimming took 0 bases from V and 7 from J, leaving 14 bases between them. CDR3 nucleotides: TGTGCCAGCAGCGTAGCTACGGGCCGCGGAGAGCAGTACTTC. The encoded protein is CASSVATGRGEQYF.

The chain is built from TRBV29-1 and TRBJ1-2, with a possible D match to TRBD1 (5 bases). Germline CDR1 SQVTM, CDR2 ANQGSEA. The CDR3 runs 15 residues. V lost 6 bases and J 4 bases, leaving 21 bases between the germline ends. CDR3 nucleotide sequence: TGCAGCGTGGACCCCAATCCCCAGGGTGGCTATGGCTACACCTTC. Amino acids: CSVDPNPQGGYGYTF.